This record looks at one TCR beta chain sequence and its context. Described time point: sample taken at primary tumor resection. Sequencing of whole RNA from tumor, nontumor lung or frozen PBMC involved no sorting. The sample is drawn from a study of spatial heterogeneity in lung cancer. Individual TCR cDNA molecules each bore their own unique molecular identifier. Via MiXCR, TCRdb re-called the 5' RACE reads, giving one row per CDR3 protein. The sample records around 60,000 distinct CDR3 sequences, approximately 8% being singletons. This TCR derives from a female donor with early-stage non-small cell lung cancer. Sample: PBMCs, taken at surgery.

The CDR3 nucleotides are TGCAGTGCTAGCGCTAGCGGGAGTGCCAAAAACATTCAGTACTTC. This codes for CSASASGSAKNIQYF. The chain has TRBV20-1 and TRBJ2-4, with 10 bases aligning to TRBD2. This CDR3 is 15 amino acids long. CDR1 and CDR2 from the germline V gene are DFQATT and SNEGSKA (reference sequence). V gave up 3 bases and J gave up 1 base; unmatched junction bases: 3.